Below, one TCR beta chain is given with its context. Only in-frame clones appear in the TCRdb table, and some are missing; sequencing was by immunoSEQ multiplex PCR. The sample shows about 160,000 clones, 80% of them seen only once. This record belongs to a study of blood T cell repertoires in COVID-19. The CDR3 has 15 residues. Trimming stripped 4 bases from V and 7 bases from J, with 17 bases between. Germline loops: CDR1 SGDLS, CDR2 YYNGEE. This TCR was recovered from a man between 40 and 49 years old who had recovered from COVID-19. The chain combines TRBV9 with TRBJ1-4; tentatively, D is TRBD1 (5 bases). The sequenced material came from PBMCs or T cells enriched from blood (not recorded which). CDR3 protein: CASSPPRGGVEKLFF. CDR3 sequence (DNA): TGTGCCAGCAGCCCCCCGCGGGGGGGGGTTGAAAAACTGTTTTTT. Filled out from reference TRBV9 and TRBJ1-4, the complete variable domain reads DSGVTQTPKHLITATGQRVTLRCSPRSGDLSVYWYQQSLDQGLQFLIQYYNGEERAKGNILERFSAQQFPDLHSELNLSSLELGDSALYFCASSPPRGGVEKLFFGSGTQLSVL.